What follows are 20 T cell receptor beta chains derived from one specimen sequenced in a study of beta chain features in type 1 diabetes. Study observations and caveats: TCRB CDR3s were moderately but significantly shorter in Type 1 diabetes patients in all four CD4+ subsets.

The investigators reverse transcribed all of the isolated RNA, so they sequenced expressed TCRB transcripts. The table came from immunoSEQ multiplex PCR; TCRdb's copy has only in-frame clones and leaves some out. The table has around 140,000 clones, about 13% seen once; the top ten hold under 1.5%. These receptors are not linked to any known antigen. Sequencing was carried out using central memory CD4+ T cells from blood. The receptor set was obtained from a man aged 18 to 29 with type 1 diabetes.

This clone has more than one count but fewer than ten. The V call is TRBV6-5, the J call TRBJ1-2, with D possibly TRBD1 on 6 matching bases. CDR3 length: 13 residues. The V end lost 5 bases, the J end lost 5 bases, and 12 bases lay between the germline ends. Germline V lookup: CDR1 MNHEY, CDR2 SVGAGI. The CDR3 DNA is TGTGCCAGCAGTCAACAGGGTGTATATGGCTACACCTTC. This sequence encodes CASSQQGVYGYTF.

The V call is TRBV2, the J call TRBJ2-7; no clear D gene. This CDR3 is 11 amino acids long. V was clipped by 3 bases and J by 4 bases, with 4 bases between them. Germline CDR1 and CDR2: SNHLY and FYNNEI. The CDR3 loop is CASSEEYEQYF. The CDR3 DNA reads TGTGCCAGCAGTGAGGAGTACGAGCAGTACTTC.

Here the CDR3 DNA reads TGTGCCAGCAGCAACAGGAACACTGAAGCTTTCTTT. Translation: CASSNRNTEAFF. This sequence joins TRBV9 and TRBJ1-1, with unresolved D. The CDR3 has 12 amino acids. Looked up from germline, CDR1 is SGDLS and CDR2 is YYNGEE. The V and J ends lost 4 bases and 1 base respectively, with 5 bases between them. The full variable domain, its missing parts supplied by reference TRBV9 and TRBJ1-1, is DSGVTQTPKHLITATGQRVTLRCSPRSGDLSVYWYQQSLDQGLQFLIQYYNGEERAKGNILERFSAQQFPDLHSELNLSSLELGDSALYFCASSNRNTEAFFGQGTRLTVV.

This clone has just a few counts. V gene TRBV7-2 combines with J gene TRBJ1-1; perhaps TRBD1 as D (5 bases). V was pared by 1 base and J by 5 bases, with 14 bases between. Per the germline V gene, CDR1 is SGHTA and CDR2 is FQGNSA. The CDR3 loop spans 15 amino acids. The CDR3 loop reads CASSLGGREGTEAFF. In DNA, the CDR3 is TGTGCCAGCAGCTTAGGAGGCAGGGAGGGGACTGAAGCTTTCTTT.

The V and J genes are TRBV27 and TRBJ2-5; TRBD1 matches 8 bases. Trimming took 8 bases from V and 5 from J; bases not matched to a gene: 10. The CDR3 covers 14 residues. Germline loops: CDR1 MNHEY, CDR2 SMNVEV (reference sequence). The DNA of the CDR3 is TGTGCCAGCTCCCAGGGGGCGCGGCTGGAGACCCAGTACTTC. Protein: CASSQGARLETQYF.

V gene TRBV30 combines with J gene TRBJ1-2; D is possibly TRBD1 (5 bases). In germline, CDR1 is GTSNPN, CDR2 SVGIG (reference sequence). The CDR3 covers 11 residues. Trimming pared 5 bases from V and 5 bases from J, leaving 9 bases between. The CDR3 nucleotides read TGTGCCTGGCAGGGCGAGTATGGCTACACCTTC. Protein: CAWQGEYGYTF.

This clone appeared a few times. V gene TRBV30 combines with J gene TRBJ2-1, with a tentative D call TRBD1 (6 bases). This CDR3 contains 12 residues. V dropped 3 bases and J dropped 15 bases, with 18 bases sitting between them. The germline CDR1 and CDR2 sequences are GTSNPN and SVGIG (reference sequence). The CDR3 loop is CAWSAGESWRFF. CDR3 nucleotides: TGTGCCTGGAGCGCAGGGGAGAGTTGGCGGTTCTTC.

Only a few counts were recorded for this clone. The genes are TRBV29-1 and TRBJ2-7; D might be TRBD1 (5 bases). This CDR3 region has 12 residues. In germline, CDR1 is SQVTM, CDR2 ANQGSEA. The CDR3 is CSVKTVSYEQYF. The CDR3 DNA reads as TGCAGTGTAAAGACAGTCTCCTACGAGCAGTACTTC.

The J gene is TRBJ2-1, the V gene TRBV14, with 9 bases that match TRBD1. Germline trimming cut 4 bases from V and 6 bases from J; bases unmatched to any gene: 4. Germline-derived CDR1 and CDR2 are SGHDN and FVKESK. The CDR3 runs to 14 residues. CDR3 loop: CASSLRDRVNEQFF. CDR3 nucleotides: TGTGCCAGCAGCCTCCGGGACAGGGTCAATGAGCAGTTCTTC.

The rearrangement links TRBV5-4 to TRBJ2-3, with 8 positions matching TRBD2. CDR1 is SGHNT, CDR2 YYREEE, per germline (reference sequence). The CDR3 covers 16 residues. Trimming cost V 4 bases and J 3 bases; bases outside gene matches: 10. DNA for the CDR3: TGTGCCAGCAGCCCCTCGGGCGGGGGGTGGACAGATACGCAGTATTTT. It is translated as CASSPSGGGWTDTQYF.

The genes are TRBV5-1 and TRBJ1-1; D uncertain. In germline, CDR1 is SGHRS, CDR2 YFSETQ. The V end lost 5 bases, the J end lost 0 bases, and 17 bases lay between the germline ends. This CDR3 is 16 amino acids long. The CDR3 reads CASRYVGSGMNTEAFF. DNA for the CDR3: TGCGCCAGCAGGTACGTTGGATCCGGGATGAACACTGAAGCTTTCTTT.

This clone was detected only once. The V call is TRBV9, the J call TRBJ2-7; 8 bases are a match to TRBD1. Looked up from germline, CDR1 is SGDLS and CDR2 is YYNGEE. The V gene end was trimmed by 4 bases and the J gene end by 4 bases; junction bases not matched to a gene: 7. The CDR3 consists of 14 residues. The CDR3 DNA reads TGTGCCAGCAGCCCCGGACAGGGTCGGTACGAGCAGTACTTC. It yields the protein CASSPGQGRYEQYF.

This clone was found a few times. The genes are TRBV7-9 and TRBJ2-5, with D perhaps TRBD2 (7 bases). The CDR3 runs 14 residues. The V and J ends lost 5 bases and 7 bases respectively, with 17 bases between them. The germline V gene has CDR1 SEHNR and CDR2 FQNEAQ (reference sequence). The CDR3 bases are TGTGCCAGCAGCCCTGGGGGGGCAAGAGGGACCCAGTACTTC. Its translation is CASSPGGARGTQYF.

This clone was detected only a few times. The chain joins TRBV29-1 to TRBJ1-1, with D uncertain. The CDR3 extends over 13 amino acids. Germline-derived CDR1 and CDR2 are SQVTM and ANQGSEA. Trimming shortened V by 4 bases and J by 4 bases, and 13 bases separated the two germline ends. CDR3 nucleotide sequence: TGCAGCGTTGGCGATGTCGCGGGCACTGAAGCTTTCTTT. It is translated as CSVGDVAGTEAFF.

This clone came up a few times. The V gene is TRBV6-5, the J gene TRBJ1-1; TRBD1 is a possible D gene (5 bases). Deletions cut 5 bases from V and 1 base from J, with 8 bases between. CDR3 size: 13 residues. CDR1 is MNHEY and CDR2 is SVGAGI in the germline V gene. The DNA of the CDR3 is TGTGCCAGCAGTCTTGACAGGAACACTGAAGCTTTCTTT. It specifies CASSLDRNTEAFF.

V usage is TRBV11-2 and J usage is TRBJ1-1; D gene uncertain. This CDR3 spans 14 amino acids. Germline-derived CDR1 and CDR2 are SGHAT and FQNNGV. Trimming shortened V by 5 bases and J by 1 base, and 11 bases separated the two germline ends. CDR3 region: CASSQERTNTEAFF. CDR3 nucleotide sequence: TGTGCCAGCAGCCAGGAACGGACGAACACTGAAGCTTTCTTT.

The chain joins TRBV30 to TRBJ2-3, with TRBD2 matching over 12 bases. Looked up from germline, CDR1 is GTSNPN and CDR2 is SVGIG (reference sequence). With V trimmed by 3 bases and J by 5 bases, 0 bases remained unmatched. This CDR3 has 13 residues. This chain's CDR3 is CAWRTSGRDTQYF. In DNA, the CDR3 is TGTGCCTGGAGGACTAGCGGGAGAGATACGCAGTATTTT.

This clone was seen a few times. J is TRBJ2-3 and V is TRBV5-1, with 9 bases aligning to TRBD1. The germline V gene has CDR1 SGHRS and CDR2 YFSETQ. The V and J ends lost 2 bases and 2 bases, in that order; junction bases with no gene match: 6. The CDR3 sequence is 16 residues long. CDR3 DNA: TGCGCCAGCAGCTTACAGGGGGCGATGGACACAGATACGCAGTATTTT. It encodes CASSLQGAMDTDTQYF.

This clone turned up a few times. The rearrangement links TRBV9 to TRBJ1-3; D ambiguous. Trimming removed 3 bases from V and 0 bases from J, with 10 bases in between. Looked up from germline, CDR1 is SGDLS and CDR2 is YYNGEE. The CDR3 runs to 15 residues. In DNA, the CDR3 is TGTGCCAGCAGCGCCAACACCTACTCTGGAAACACCATATATTTT. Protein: CASSANTYSGNTIYF. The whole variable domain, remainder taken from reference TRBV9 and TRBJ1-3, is DSGVTQTPKHLITATGQRVTLRCSPRSGDLSVYWYQQSLDQGLQFLIQYYNGEERAKGNILERFSAQQFPDLHSELNLSSLELGDSALYFCASSANTYSGNTIYFGEGSWLTVV.

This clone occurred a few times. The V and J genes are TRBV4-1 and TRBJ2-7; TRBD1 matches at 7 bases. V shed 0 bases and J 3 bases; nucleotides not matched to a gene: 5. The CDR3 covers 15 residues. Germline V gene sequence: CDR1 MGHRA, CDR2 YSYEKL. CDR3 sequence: CASSQDGAGGYEQYF. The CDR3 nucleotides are TGCGCCAGCAGCCAAGATGGGGCAGGGGGCTACGAGCAGTACTTC.